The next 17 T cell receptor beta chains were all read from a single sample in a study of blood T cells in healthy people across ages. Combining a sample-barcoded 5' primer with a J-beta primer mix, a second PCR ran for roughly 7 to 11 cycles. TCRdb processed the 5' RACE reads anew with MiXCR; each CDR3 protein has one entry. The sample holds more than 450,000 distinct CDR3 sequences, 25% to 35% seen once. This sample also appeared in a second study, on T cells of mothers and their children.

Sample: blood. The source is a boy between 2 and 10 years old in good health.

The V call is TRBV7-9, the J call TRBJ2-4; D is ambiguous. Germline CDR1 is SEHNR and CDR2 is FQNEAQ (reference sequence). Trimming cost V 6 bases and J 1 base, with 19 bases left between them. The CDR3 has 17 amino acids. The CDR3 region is CASSREGPWTAKNIQYF. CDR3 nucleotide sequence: TGTGCCAGCAGTCGAGAAGGGCCCTGGACGGCCAAAAACATTCAGTACTTC.

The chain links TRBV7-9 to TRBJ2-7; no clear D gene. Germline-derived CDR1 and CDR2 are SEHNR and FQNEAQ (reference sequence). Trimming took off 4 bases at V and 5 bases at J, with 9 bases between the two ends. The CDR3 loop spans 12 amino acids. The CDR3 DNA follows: TGTGCCAGCAGCTCCGCAGCAGACGAGCAGTACTTC. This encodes CASSSAADEQYF. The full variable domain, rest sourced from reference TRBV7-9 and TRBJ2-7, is DTGVSQNPRHKITKRGQNVTFRCDPISEHNRLYWYRQTLGQGPEFLTYFQNEAQLEKSRLLSDRFSAERPKGSFSTLEIQRTEQGDSAMYLCASSSAADEQYFGPGTRLTVT.

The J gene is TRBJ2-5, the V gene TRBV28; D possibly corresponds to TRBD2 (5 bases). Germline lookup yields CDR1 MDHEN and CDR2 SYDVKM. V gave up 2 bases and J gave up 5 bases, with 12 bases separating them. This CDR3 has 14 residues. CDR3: CASSLMDSAETQYF. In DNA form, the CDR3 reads TGTGCCAGCAGTTTAATGGATAGCGCGGAGACCCAGTACTTC.

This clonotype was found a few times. The CDR3 DNA sequence: TGTGCCAGCAGGGAGAGACAGGGCCAGTCCCACGAGCAGTACTTC. Its translation is CASRERQGQSHEQYF. V gene TRBV2 combines with J gene TRBJ2-7; 7 nucleotides line up with TRBD1. Germline loops: CDR1 SNHLY, CDR2 FYNNEI. V shed 6 bases, J shed 5 bases, and the junction held 13 bases outside the gene matches. This CDR3 spans 15 amino acids.

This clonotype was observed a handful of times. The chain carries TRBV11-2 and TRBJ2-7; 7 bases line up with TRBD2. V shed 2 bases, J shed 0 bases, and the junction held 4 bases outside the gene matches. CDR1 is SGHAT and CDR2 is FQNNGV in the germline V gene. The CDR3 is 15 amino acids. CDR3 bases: TGTGCCAGCAGCTTACGGGCGGGGGACTCCTACGAGCAGTACTTC. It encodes CASSLRAGDSYEQYF.

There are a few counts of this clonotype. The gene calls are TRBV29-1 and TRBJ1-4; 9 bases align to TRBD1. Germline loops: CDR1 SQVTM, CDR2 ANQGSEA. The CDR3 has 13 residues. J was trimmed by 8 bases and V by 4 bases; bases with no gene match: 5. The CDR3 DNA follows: TGCAGCGTTGCCGGGACAGGGCCCGAAAAACTGTTTTTT. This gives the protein CSVAGTGPEKLFF.

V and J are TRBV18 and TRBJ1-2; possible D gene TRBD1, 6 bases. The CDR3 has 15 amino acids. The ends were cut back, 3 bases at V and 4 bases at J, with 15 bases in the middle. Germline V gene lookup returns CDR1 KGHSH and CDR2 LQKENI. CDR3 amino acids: CASSPTATGIYGYTF. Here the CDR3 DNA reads TGTGCCAGCTCACCCACGGCTACAGGGATCTATGGCTACACCTTC.

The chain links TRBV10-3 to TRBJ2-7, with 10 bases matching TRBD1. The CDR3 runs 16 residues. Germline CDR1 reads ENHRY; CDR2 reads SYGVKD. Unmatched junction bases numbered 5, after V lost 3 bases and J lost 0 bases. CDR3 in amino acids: CAISDLGQGVSYEQYF. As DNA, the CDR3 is TGTGCCATCAGTGACCTAGGACAGGGGGTCTCCTACGAGCAGTACTTC.

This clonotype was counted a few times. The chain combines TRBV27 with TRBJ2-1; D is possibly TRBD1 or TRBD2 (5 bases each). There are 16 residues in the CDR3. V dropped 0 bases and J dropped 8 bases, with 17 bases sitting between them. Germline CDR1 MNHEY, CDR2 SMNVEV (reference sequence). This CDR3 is CASSLSLGTPGDEQFF. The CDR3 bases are TGTGCCAGCAGTTTATCGCTAGGGACCCCTGGCGATGAGCAGTTCTTC.

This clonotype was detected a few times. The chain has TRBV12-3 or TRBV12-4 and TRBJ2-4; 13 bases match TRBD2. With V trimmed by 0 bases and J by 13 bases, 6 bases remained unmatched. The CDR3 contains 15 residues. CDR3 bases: TGTGCCAGCAGTTTAGCAGGGACTAGCGGGATTCCCCAGTACTTC. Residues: CASSLAGTSGIPQYF.

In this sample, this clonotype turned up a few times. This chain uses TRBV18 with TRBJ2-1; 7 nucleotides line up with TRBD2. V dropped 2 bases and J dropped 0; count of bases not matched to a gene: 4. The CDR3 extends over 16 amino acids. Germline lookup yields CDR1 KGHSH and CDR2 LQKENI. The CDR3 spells CASSPWGGSSYNEQFF. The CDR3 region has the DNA TGTGCCAGCTCACCATGGGGCGGGAGCTCCTACAATGAGCAGTTCTTC.

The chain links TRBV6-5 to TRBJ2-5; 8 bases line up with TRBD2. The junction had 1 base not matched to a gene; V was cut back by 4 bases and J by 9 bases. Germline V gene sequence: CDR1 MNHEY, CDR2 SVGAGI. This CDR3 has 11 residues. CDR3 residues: CASSSGGPQYF. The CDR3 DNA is TGTGCCAGCAGTTCGGGGGGGCCCCAGTACTTC.

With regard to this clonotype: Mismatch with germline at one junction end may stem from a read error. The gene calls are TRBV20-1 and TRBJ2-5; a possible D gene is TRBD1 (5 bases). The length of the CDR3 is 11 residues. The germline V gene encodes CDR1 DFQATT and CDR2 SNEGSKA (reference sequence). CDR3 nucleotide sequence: TGCGGTGCTAGAGACAGAGAGACCCAGTACTTC. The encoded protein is CGARDRETQYF.

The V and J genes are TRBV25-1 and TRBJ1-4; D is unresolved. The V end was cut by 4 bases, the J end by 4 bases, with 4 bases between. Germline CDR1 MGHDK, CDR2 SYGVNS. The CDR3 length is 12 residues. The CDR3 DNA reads TGTGCCAGCAGTGGGGTTAATGAAAAACTGTTTTTT. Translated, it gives CASSGVNEKLFF.

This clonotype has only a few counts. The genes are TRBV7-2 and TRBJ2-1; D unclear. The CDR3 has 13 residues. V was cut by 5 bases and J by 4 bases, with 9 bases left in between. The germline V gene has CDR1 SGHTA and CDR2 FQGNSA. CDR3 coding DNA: TGTGCCAGCAGCGCCAATTTTTACAATGAGCAGTTCTTC. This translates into CASSANFYNEQFF. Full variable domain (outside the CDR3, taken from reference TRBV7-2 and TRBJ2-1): GAGVSQSPSNKVTEKGKDVELRCDPISGHTALYWYRQSLGQGLEFLIYFQGNSAPDKSGLPSDRFSAERTGGSVSTLTIQRTQQEDSAVYLCASSANFYNEQFFGPGTRLTVL.

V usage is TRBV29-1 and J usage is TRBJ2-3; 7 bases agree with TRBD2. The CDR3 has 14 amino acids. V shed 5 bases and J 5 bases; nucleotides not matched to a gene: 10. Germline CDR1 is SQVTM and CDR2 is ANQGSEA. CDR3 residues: CSVIPGGGEDTQYF. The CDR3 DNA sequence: TGCAGCGTTATCCCGGGAGGAGGGGAAGATACGCAGTATTTT.

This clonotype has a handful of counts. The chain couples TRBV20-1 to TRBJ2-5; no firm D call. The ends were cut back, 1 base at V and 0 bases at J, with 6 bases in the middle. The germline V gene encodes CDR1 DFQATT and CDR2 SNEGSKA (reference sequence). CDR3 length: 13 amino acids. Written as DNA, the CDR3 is TGCAGTGCTAGAGGGCAGTACCAAGAGACCCAGTACTTC. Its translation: CSARGQYQETQYF.